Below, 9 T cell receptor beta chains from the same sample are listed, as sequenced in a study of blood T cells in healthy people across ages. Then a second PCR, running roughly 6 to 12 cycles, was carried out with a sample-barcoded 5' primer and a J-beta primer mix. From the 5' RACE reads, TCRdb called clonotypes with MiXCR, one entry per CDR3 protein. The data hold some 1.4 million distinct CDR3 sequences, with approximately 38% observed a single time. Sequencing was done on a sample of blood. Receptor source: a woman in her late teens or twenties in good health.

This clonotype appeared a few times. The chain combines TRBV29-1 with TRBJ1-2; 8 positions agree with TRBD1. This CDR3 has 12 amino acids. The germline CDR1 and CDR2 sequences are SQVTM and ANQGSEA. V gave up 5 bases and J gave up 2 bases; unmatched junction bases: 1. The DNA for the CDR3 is TGCAGCGTTCCAGGGGGCAACTATGGCTACACCTTC. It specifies CSVPGGNYGYTF.

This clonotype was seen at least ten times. The CDR3 region is CASSLHRETTEAFF. In DNA form, the CDR3 reads TGTGCCAGCAGTTTACACAGAGAGACCACTGAAGCTTTCTTT. The rearrangement links TRBV6-2 or TRBV6-3 to TRBJ1-1, with no clear D. Germline values: CDR1 MNHEY, CDR2 SVGEGT. The CDR3 extends over 14 amino acids. Trimming shortened V by 4 bases and J by 4 bases, and 13 bases separated the two germline ends.

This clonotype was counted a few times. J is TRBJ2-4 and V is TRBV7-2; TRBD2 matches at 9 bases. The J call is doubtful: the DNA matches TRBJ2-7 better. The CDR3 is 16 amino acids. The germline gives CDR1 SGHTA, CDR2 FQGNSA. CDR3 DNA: TGTGCCAGCAGCCTGGCCCTAGCGGGGTTCTCCTACGAGCAGTACTTC. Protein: CASSLALAGFSYEQYF.

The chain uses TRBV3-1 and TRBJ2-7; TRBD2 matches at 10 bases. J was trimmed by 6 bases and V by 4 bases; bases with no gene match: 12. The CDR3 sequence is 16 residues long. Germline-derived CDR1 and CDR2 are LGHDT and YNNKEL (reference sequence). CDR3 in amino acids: CASSRSPSGGASEQYF. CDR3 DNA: TGTGCCAGCAGCCGAAGCCCCAGCGGGGGGGCGTCCGAGCAGTACTTC.

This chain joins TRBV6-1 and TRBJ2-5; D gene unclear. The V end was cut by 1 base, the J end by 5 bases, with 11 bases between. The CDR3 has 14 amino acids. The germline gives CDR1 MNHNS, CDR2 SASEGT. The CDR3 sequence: CASSEGFVSETQYF. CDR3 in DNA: TGTGCCAGCAGTGAAGGCTTCGTTAGCGAGACCCAGTACTTC.

The CDR3 DNA is TGTGCCAGCAGATTCTCCGGGACAGGAGGGAAACTGTTTTTT. This codes for CASRFSGTGGKLFF. The V and J genes are TRBV28 and TRBJ1-4; 8 nucleotides match TRBD1. V was clipped by 6 bases and J by 11 bases; unmatched bases: 11. From germline, CDR1 is MDHEN and CDR2 SYDVKM. This CDR3 region has 14 residues.

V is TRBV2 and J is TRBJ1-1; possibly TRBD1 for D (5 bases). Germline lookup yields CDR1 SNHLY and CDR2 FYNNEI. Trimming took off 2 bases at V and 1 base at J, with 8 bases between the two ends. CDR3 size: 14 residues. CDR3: CASSEQGSNTEAFF. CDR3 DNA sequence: TGTGCCAGCAGTGAACAGGGCTCGAACACTGAAGCTTTCTTT.

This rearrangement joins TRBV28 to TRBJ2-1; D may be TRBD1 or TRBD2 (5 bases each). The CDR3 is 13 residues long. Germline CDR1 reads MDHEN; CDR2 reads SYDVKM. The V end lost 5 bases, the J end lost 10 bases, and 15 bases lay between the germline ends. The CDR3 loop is CASSNLAPGEQFF. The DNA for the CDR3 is TGTGCCAGCAGTAATCTAGCCCCAGGGGAGCAGTTCTTC.

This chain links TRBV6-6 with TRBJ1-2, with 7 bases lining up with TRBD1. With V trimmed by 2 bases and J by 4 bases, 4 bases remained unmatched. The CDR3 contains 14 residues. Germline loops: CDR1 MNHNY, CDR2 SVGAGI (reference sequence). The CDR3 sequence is CASSYGGGIYGYTF. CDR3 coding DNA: TGTGCCAGCAGTTACGGAGGGGGCATCTATGGCTACACCTTC.